The entry below gives a single T cell receptor (beta chain) sequence along with its context. In its sample, this clonotype was seen a few times. The clone's antigen remains unknown. At one boundary the junction diverges from the germline segment, which might be a read error. RNA was extracted from bulk unsorted tissue and checked for quality with a NanoDrop ND-1000 and an Agilent 2100. Distant non-tumor tissue taken more than 3 cm from the tumor edge was used as the normal lung sample. Newly diagnosed lung cancer patients without prior chemotherapy who had been admitted for thoracic surgery in China between August and November 2014 were enrolled as donors. Patients with previous radiotherapy or chemotherapy, or with another concurrent cancer, were excluded from the study. Surgical tissue pieces of 1-2 cm3 were preserved in RNAlater solution and were kept at -80 degrees C until use. The sample comes from a study of tumor and adjacent non-tumor tissue in lung cancer (dated by TCRdb to between 2017 and 2018). Regarding the study in general: Of the cohort, about a dozen patients had adenocarcinoma, 2 had squamous cell carcinoma and 1 had small cell lung cancer. Some 31 paired specimens, one tumor and one normal lung sample per patient, were profiled by TCRbeta CDR3 sequencing. Ages among the approximately 15 patients ranged from roughly 31 to 80 years, there were some 10 men and 5 women, and disease was at TNM stage I to III. In total, sequencing yielded approximately 130,000,000 productive TCRbeta reads, which works out to an average of approximately 4 million reads per sample. Bulk TCRbeta repertoires were compared between lung tumor tissue and matched distant non-tumor lung tissue obtained from 15 lung cancer patients. What the research found in general, with its limitations: Younger patients had significantly higher TCR diversity, and higher tumor TCR diversity was associated with shorter overall and disease-free survival. Tumor tissue showed significantly higher TCR diversity (inverse Simpson) than normal lung tissue, at roughly 390 vs 170 (P = 0.0075, Mann-Whitney U test). The methods do not name the sequencing platform or mention unique molecular identifiers. Because peripheral blood was not sequenced, the blood TCRbeta repertoires of the lung cancer patients in the study went unexamined. The cohort had only roughly 16 patients, and the authors noted that larger samples and more detailed clinical data are needed. A significantly larger cumulative share of the repertoire was made up by the top 100 clones in normal lung than in tumor tissue.

As encoded in the germline V gene, CDR1 is MGHRA while CDR2 is YSYEKL. From cysteine to phenylalanine, the CDR3 is 13 amino acids long. Only the CDR3 portion is preserved as DNA: 39 bases, with reading frame beginning at the first base. Libraries came from multiplex PCR. Sequencing was carried out with an Illumina HiSeq 2500. TCRbeta libraries were built by three rounds of nested PCR using primers (Table S4), following protocols modified from ARM-PCR. Before sequencing, PCR products of 200-500 bp were cut from the gel and purified using the QIAquick gel extraction kit. The authors processed their data as follows. Reads were cleaned using Trimmomatic, were merged into complete CDR3 sequences using FLASH, and were assigned to V(D)J germline segments using MiTCR. Clonal diversity was calculated as the inverse Simpson's index using VDJtools. A read counted as productive if the sequence was in-frame and lacked a premature stop codon. TCRdb trimmed public reads at Q25 via fastp, called clones via MiXCR and kept in-frame beta chains. Rows with one shared CDR3 protein collapse into an entry with the most common genes and DNA. The V and J calls and clone size come from TCRdb's table, not from the authors' own analysis. In all, the sample holds roughly 75,000 distinct CDR3 sequences, and roughly 80% of those were seen once. Around half of the sample rests with the top ten.

Recombination connected TRBV4-1 to TRBJ2-7; TRBD1 aligns with 7 central bases. Sequencing was done on a sample of distant non-tumor lung tissue. This TCR was sampled from a man aged 60-69 years with non-small cell lung cancer. CDR3 sequence: CASSRDRDYEQYF. The DNA sequence is as follows: TGCGCCAGTAGCCGAGACAGGGATTACGAGCAGTACTTC.